A selection of T cell receptor beta chains follows, all from one sample in a study of T cell responses to AZD1222 COVID-19 vaccine. The method was immunoSEQ multiplex PCR; TCRdb's version includes in-frame clones alone and lacks a portion of them. The data contain about 120,000 clones, roughly nine tenths of them seen just once; the ten biggest clones take up 2.4%. The material sequenced was peripheral blood, taken on day 0 of AZD1222 vaccination. These receptors were obtained from an adult in good health. The CDR3 runs from the conserved cysteine through the conserved F or W. The D gene is left open where the match is weak. Clone size is shown for a subset of rows, as once, few, many or a class of expanded clone.

>.|TRBJ1-1|TRBV2|.
TGTGCCAGCAGTGAGTGGACTCTGAACACTGAAGCTTTCTTT
CASSEWTLNTEAFF
>.|TRBJ2-7|TRBV5-4|.
TGTGCCAGCAGCTTGGTAGGCCAGGCCTACGAGCAGTACTTC
CASSLVGQAYEQYF
>.|TRBJ2-5|TRBV5-6|.
TGTGCCAGCAGCCTTGTGGGACAACAAAGGGGAGAGACCCAGTACTTC
CASSLVGQQRGETQYF
>TRBD1|TRBJ1-6|TRBV5-4|.
TGTGCCAGCAGCACCGGACAGGGGAATTCACCCCTCCACTTT
CASSTGQGNSPLHF
>.|TRBJ1-1|TRBV3-1/TRBV3-2|.
TGTGCCAGCAGCCAAGAGAGAGGCGCCGGAGCTTTCTTT
CASSQERGAGAFF
>.|TRBJ1-2|TRBV12-3/TRBV12-4|.
TGTGCCAGCAGTTTCCTCCAGCCCTATGGCTACACCTTC
CASSFLQPYGYTF
>.|TRBJ1-2|TRBV28|.
TGTGCCAGCAGTCCGCCGGGACTTTTTAACTATGGCTACACCTTC
CASSPPGLFNYGYTF
>.|TRBJ1-1|TRBV19|.
TGTGCCAGTAGAGAGGGACCGACCCTGAACACTGAAGCTTTCTTT
CASREGPTLNTEAFF
>.|TRBJ2-3|TRBV5-1|.
TGCGCCAGCAGCCTGGGTGGATCCACAGATACGCAGTATTTT
CASSLGGSTDTQYF
>.|TRBJ1-5|TRBV6-6|few
TGTGCCAGCAGCGCGGGGGGGGATGGGAATCAGCCCCAGCATTTT
CASSAGGDGNQPQHF
>.|TRBJ1-2|TRBV7-8|few
TGTGCCAGCAGCTTAAAAAGGGGCAGGGCGCCTGATGGCTACACCTTC
CASSLKRGRAPDGYTF
>TRBD1|TRBJ2-1|TRBV24-1|.
TGTGCCACCAGTGACCCGGGACAGGGAACCTACAATGAGCAGTTCTTC
CATSDPGQGTYNEQFF
>.|TRBJ2-3|TRBV5-1|.
TGCGCCAGCACCTTTCTATCGGGACAAACAGATACGCAGTATTTT
CASTFLSGQTDTQYF
>TRBD2|TRBJ2-5|TRBV2|once
TGTGCCAGCAGTGTAGCAAGCGGGGTTAGAAAAACCCAGTACTTC
CASSVASGVRKTQYF
>TRBD2|TRBJ2-7|TRBV3-1/TRBV3-2|.
TGTGCCAGCAGCCAAGGGACTAGCGGGAGAACGGGATACGAGCAGTACTTC
CASSQGTSGRTGYEQYF
>.|TRBJ2-5|TRBV12-3/TRBV12-4|.
TGTGCCAGCAGTTCACTACTCCAGACCCAGTACTTC
CASSSLLQTQYF
>TRBD1|TRBJ2-7|TRBV28|.
TGTGCCAGCAGTTTATCTGGGACAGGGGACTACGAGCAGTACTTC
CASSLSGTGDYEQYF
>TRBD1|TRBJ1-2|TRBV7-2|.
TGTGCCAGCAGCTTGACAGGGAAGAACTATGGCTACACCTTC
CASSLTGKNYGYTF
>TRBD1|TRBJ2-2|TRBV7-9|.
TGTGCCAGCAGCTCGGACAGGTCGGGCACCGGGGAGCTGTTTTTT
CASSSDRSGTGELFF
>.|TRBJ2-2|TRBV19|.
TGTGCCAGTACCACCCAGGGGGGAGGCGGGGAGCTGTTTTTT
CASTTQGGGGELFF
>TRBD1|TRBJ2-3|TRBV3-1/TRBV3-2|.
TGTGCCAGCAGCCAAGTGGGCTGGGGACAGGGGACAGATACGCAGTATTTT
CASSQVGWGQGTDTQYF
>.|TRBJ1-5|TRBV3-1/TRBV3-2|.
TGTGCCAGCAGCCAAGGGCAGGTTAGCAATCAGCCCCAGCATTTT
CASSQGQVSNQPQHF
>TRBD1|TRBJ1-1|TRBV24-1|.
TGTGCCACCAGTGAAGGGGACAGGAACACTGAAGCTTTCTTT
CATSEGDRNTEAFF
>TRBD2|TRBJ2-2|TRBV9|.
TGTGCCAGCACCGGGACTAGCGGGAGGAGGAACACCGGGGAGCTGTTTTTT
CASTGTSGRRNTGELFF
>.|TRBJ1-4|TRBV7-8|.
TGTGCCAGCAGTCGAAATGAAAAACTGTTTTTT
CASSRNEKLFF
>TRBD1|TRBJ2-7|TRBV28|.
TGTGCCAGCTCAACAGGGGCGGGCTACGAGCAGTACTTC
CASSTGAGYEQYF
>.|TRBJ2-5|TRBV10-1|few
TGCGCCAGTCAACGGCAGGGGGGAGAGACCCAGTACTTC
CASQRQGGETQYF
>TRBD2|TRBJ2-7|TRBV3-1/TRBV3-2|.
TGTGCCAGCAGCCAAGAGCCTAGCGGGCTGGCGCTCTACGAGCAGTACTTC
CASSQEPSGLALYEQYF
>TRBD1|TRBJ1-4|TRBV30|.
TGTGCCTGGAAGCCGGGACAGGGTTTCGAAAAACTGTTTTTT
CAWKPGQGFEKLFF
>.|TRBJ1-5|TRBV7-8|.
TGTGCCAGCAGCGTCGGGACTTACAATCAGCCCCAGCATTTT
CASSVGTYNQPQHF